This T cell receptor beta chain was captured by sequencing in a study of metastatic and nonmetastatic thyroid tumors. No treatment of any kind had been given to any patient before thyroid surgery. The germline V gene has CDR1 KGHSH and CDR2 LQKENI. This CDR3 has 15 amino acids. The V end was cut by 4 bases, the J end by 1 base, with 12 bases between. At least ten counts were recorded for this clone. In the original processing: In papillary thyroid cancer, a distant-metastasis classifier was built using CDR3 differences across clinicopathological groups. MiXCR re-clonotyped the PCR reads for TCRdb. The V and J calls were not made by the authors but by TCRdb's processing. The sample holds more than 90,000 clones; approximately 12% are singletons and the top ten take about 11%.

The clonotype was recovered from a female donor with papillary thyroid cancer or a benign thyroid nodule (not recorded which). Some clones in this sample may be carry-over from other donors' samples. Sequencing used blood. The chain couples TRBV18 to TRBJ2-3, with D hard to call. The CDR3 sequence is CASSRTPPGTDTQYF. Here the CDR3 DNA reads TGTGCCAGCTCACGAACTCCTCCAGGCACAGATACGCAGTATTTT.